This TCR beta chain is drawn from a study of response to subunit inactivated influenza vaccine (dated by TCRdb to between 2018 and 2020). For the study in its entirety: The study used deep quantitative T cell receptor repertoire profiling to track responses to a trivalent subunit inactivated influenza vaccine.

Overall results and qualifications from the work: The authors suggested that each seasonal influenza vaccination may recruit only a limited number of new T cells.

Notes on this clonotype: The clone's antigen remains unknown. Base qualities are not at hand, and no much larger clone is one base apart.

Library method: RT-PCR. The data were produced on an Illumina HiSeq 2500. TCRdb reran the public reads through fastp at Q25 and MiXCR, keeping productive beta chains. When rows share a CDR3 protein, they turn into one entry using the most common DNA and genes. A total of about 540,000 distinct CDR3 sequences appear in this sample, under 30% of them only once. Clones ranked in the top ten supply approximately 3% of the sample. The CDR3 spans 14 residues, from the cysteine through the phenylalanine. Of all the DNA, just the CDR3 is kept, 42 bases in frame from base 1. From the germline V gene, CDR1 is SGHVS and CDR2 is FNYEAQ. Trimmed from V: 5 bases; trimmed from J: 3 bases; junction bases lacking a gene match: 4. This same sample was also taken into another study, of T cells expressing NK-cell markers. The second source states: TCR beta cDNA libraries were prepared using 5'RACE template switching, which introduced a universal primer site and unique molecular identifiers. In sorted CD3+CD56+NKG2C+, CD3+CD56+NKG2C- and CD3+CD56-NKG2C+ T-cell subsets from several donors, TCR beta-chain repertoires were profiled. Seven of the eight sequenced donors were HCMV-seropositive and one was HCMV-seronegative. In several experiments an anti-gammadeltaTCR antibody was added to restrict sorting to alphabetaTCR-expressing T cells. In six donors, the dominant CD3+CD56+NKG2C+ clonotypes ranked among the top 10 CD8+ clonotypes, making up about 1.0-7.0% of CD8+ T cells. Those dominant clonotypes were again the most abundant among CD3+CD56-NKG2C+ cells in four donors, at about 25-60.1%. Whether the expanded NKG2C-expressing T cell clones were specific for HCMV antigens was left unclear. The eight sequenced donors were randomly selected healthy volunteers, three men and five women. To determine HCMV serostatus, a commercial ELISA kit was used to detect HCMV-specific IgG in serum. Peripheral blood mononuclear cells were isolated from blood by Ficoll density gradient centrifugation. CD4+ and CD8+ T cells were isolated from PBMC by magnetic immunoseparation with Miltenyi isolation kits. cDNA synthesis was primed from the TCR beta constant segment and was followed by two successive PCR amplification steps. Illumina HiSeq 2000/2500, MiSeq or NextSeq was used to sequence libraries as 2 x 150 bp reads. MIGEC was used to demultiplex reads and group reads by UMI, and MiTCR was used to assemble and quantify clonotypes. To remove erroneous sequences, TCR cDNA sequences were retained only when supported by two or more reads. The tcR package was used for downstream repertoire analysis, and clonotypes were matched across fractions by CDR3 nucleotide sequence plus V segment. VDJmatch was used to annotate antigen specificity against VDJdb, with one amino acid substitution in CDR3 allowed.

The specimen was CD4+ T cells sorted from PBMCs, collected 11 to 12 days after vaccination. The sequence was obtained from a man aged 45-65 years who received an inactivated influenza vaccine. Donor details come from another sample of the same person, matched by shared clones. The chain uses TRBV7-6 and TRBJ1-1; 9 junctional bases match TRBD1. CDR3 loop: CASSIQGAHTEAFF. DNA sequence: TGTGCCAGCAGCATACAGGGGGCGCACACTGAAGCTTTCTTT.